This T cell receptor beta chain was profiled in a study of cytomegalovirus exposure and HLA in healthy donors. Study-level results: Over 150 TCR beta chains were listed as cytomegalovirus-associated.

Germline assignment: CDR1 SGHRS and CDR2 YFSETQ. V shed 4 bases, J shed 2 bases, and the junction held 3 bases outside the gene matches. The CDR3 loop spans 14 amino acids. Primers: 60 Vbeta forward and 13 Jbeta reverse. The data were produced by immunoSEQ multiplex PCR, yet TCRdb's version contains in-frame clones alone and is incomplete. This table has 50,000 or so clones, over 60% appearing once. A note on this clone: What it recognizes is unknown. The sample holds other DNA sequences that translate to the same CDR3.

This sequence was found in a woman aged 40 to 50 in good health and CMV-seropositive. Sequencing was done on a sample of PBMCs. V usage is TRBV5-1 and J usage is TRBJ1-5; TRBD1 matches at 7 bases. The DNA of the CDR3 is TGCGCCAGCAGCCCCACAGGGGGCAATCAGCCCCAGCATTTT. The encoded protein is CASSPTGGNQPQHF.